The 20 T cell receptor beta chains below all came from one sample that was sequenced in a study of T cells in tuberculosis. The method was immunoSEQ multiplex PCR; TCRdb's version includes in-frame clones alone and lacks a portion of them. The profile shows nearly 60,000 clones, roughly 86% of them singletons. After thawing and overnight rest, PBMC were stained with GMM-loaded CD1B tetramer, viability dye and anti-CD3 for sorting. The CD1B tetramers carried C32 glucose monomycolate purified from Rhodococcus equi. Sequenced material: CD1b-GMM tetramer-negative cells sorted from PBMCs. The receptors stem from an adult woman with latent tuberculosis.

The gene calls are TRBV4-2 and TRBJ2-7, with a weak D call TRBD2 (6 bases). The V end was cut by 5 bases, the J end by 7 bases, with 12 bases between. CDR1 LGHNA and CDR2 YNFKEQ come from the germline V gene. The CDR3 covers 12 residues. In DNA form, the CDR3 reads TGTGCCAGCAGCTTTCCAGGAGGGGAGCAGTACTTC. The encoded protein is CASSFPGGEQYF.

This sequence joins TRBV6-1 and TRBJ2-5; possibly TRBD1 for D (6 bases). The V gene's germline CDR1 is MNHNS and CDR2 SASEGT. The CDR3 runs to 14 residues. Deletions cut 5 bases from V and 5 bases from J, with 15 bases between. CDR3 coding DNA: TGTGCCAGCAGTCAACAACAGGGTAGGGAGACCCAGTACTTC. This translates into CASSQQQGRETQYF.

The gene calls are TRBV15 and TRBJ1-1; D may be TRBD1 (5 bases). The length of the CDR3 is 14 residues. Germline V lookup: CDR1 LNHNV, CDR2 YYDKDF (reference sequence). V was clipped by 1 base and J by 2 bases, with 8 bases between them. The CDR3 is CATSRVRENTEAFF. CDR3 sequence (DNA): TGTGCCACCAGCAGAGTCAGGGAAAACACTGAAGCTTTCTTT.

The CDR3 DNA sequence: TGTGCCAGCAGTCCTAGCGGGGGGCCGTCCTACGAGCAGTACTTC. This gives the protein CASSPSGGPSYEQYF. The gene calls are TRBV2 and TRBJ2-7, with 11 bases aligning to TRBD2. The germline gives CDR1 SNHLY, CDR2 FYNNEI. This CDR3 has 15 amino acids. V lost 5 bases to trimming and J lost 1 base; unmatched junction nucleotides: 4.

The J gene is TRBJ2-2, the V gene TRBV29-1, with D possibly TRBD2 on 7 matching bases. There are 14 residues in the CDR3. The V gene's germline CDR1 is SQVTM and CDR2 ANQGSEA. V was pared by 6 bases and J by 8 bases, with 19 bases between. CDR3 DNA sequence: TGCAGCGTCCCAAAAGGGGGGGCGGATGGGGAGCTGTTTTTT. Amino acids: CSVPKGGADGELFF.

The chain employs TRBV10-3 and TRBJ2-7; no firm D call. The V end was cut by 1 base, the J end by 3 bases, with 10 bases between. Germline CDR1 ENHRY, CDR2 SYGVKD. The CDR3 runs 14 residues. Here the CDR3 reads CAISEFIRSYEQYF. The CDR3 bases are TGTGCCATCAGTGAGTTTATCAGAAGCTACGAGCAGTACTTC.

The chain joins TRBV5-1 to TRBJ2-1, with D perhaps TRBD2 (5 bases). In germline, CDR1 is SGHRS, CDR2 YFSETQ. The CDR3 sequence is 11 residues long. Trimming shortened V by 0 bases and J by 10 bases, and 5 bases separated the two germline ends. CDR3 sequence (DNA): TGCGCCAGCAGCTTGGGAGGGGAGCAGTTCTTC. Its translation: CASSLGGEQFF. The whole variable domain, remainder taken from reference TRBV5-1 and TRBJ2-1, is KAGVTQTPRYLIKTRGQQVTLSCSPISGHRSVSWYQQTPGQGLQFLFEYFSETQRNKGNFPGRFSGRQFSNSRSEMNVSTLELGDSALYLCASSLGGEQFFGPGTRLTVL.

The chain carries TRBV6-1 and TRBJ1-5; D remains unclear. The V end was cut by 5 bases, the J end by 4 bases, with 12 bases between. Germline CDR1 and CDR2: MNHNS and SASEGT. CDR3 size: 14 residues. DNA of the CDR3: TGTGCCAGCAGTCAATCCTCTGAGAATCAGCCCCAGCATTTT. It codes for CASSQSSENQPQHF.

The chain uses TRBV2 and TRBJ1-2; TRBD1 might be the D (5 bases). Germline lookup yields CDR1 SNHLY and CDR2 FYNNEI. The CDR3 has 14 residues. V was clipped by 3 bases and J by 3 bases, with 11 bases between them. This CDR3 is CASSDPGYDYGYTF. Written as DNA, the CDR3 is TGTGCCAGCAGTGATCCAGGGTACGACTATGGCTACACCTTC.

The V gene is TRBV11-3, the J gene TRBJ2-2; weak D call: TRBD2 (6 bases). CDR3 length: 15 amino acids. Deletions cut 6 bases from V and 7 bases from J, with 18 bases between. Per the germline V gene, CDR1 is SGHNT and CDR2 is YENEEA. CDR3 coding DNA: TGTGCCAGCAGAGCCCCACTAGCTCCCGTCGGGGAGCTGTTTTTT. This sequence encodes CASRAPLAPVGELFF.

This rearrangement joins TRBV7-9 to TRBJ2-5, with D possibly matching TRBD2 (5 bases). From germline, CDR1 is SEHNR and CDR2 FQNEAQ (reference sequence). V lost 5 bases, J lost 5 bases, and 12 bases lay in between. This CDR3 contains 13 residues. This CDR3 reads CASSQGSDETQYF. CDR3 sequence (DNA): TGTGCCAGCAGCCAAGGTAGCGATGAGACCCAGTACTTC.

The genes are TRBV30 and TRBJ1-4, with 9 bases lining up with TRBD1. Germline V gives CDR1 GTSNPN, CDR2 SVGIG (reference sequence). The CDR3 runs 11 residues. The CDR3 is CGGRQGVKLFF. CDR3 in DNA: TGTGGAGGCAGACAGGGGGTAAAACTGTTTTTT.

The chain links TRBV19 to TRBJ2-7; D may be TRBD1 (6 bases). With 6 bases removed from V and 3 bases from J, the gap between germline ends came to 12 bases. There are 13 residues in the CDR3. Germline V gene data show CDR1 as LNHDA and CDR2 as SQIVND (reference sequence). CDR3 sequence (DNA): TGTGCCAGTAGCTCGGGACATAGCTACGAGCAGTACTTC. Amino acid sequence: CASSSGHSYEQYF.

DNA of the CDR3: TGTGCCAGCAGCCAGGGGACAGGACAAAAAGGCTACGAGCAGTACTTC. Translation: CASSQGTGQKGYEQYF. The V and J genes are TRBV11-2 and TRBJ2-7; TRBD1 agrees at 8 bases. The V gene's germline CDR1 is SGHAT and CDR2 FQNNGV. V lost 5 bases to trimming and J lost 3 bases; unmatched junction nucleotides: 12. The CDR3 contains 16 residues.

The chain carries TRBV7-3 and TRBJ2-3; TRBD1 aligns across 8 bases. The CDR3 extends over 15 amino acids. Germline-derived CDR1 and CDR2 are SGHTA and FQGTGA. Trimming cost V 5 bases and J 2 bases; bases outside gene matches: 6. CDR3 in amino acids: CASSPGTGNTDTQYF. CDR3 nucleotides: TGTGCCAGCAGCCCGGGGACAGGTAACACAGATACGCAGTATTTT.

V gene TRBV27 combines with J gene TRBJ2-6; TRBD2 matches 9 bases. From germline, CDR1 is MNHEY and CDR2 SMNVEV (reference sequence). The V gene end was trimmed by 3 bases and the J gene end by 0 bases; junction bases not matched to a gene: 6. This CDR3 is 18 amino acids long. The CDR3 DNA follows: TGTGCCAGCAGTTTCCGGCTAGCGGGGTACTCTGGGGCCAACGTCCTGACTTTC. Translation gives CASSFRLAGYSGANVLTF.

This chain connects TRBV29-1 to TRBJ2-3; D is perhaps TRBD2 (5 bases). CDR1 and CDR2 (germline): SQVTM, ANQGSEA. The CDR3 has 12 amino acids. V was shortened by 3 bases and J by 4 bases, with 8 bases between the two germline ends. The CDR3 sequence: CSVEEVADTQYF. The CDR3 nucleotides read TGCAGCGTTGAGGAGGTCGCAGATACGCAGTATTTT.

This chain links TRBV7-2 with TRBJ2-1; 10 nucleotides match TRBD2. The germline V gene has CDR1 SGHTA and CDR2 FQGNSA. This CDR3 has 13 residues. J gave up 10 bases and V 5 bases, and 5 bases lay outside the gene matches. For the CDR3, the DNA is TGTGCCAGCAGCACCCGGACTAGCGGAGAGCAGTTCTTC. This translates into CASSTRTSGEQFF.

The chain couples TRBV5-1 to TRBJ2-3; the match to TRBD2 covers 7 bases. Looked up from germline, CDR1 is SGHRS and CDR2 is YFSETQ. With 2 bases clipped from V and 2 bases from J, the junction kept 8 bases outside the gene matches. The CDR3 covers 16 residues. The DNA for the CDR3 is TGCGCCAGCAGCTTCCTAGGTGGGAGGGACACAGATACGCAGTATTTT. Translating gives CASSFLGGRDTDTQYF. The complete variable domain, with remaining parts taken from reference TRBV5-1 and TRBJ2-3, reads KAGVTQTPRYLIKTRGQQVTLSCSPISGHRSVSWYQQTPGQGLQFLFEYFSETQRNKGNFPGRFSGRQFSNSRSEMNVSTLELGDSALYLCASSFLGGRDTDTQYFGPGTRLTVL.

The rearrangement uses TRBV11-3 and TRBJ2-1; TRBD2 agrees at 7 bases. Germline V gives CDR1 SGHNT, CDR2 YENEEA. The CDR3 is 14 amino acids. The J segment lost 5 bases and the V segment lost 3 bases, leaving 4 bases of the junction unmatched. CDR3 in DNA: TGTGCCAGCAGCTTGGGGGGGGAAAACAATGAGCAGTTCTTC. Its translation: CASSLGGENNEQFF.